The 7 T cell receptor beta chains below all came from one sample that was sequenced in a study of early T cells in non-severe SARS-CoV-2 infection. One entry per CDR3 protein, called by TCRdb with MiXCR from the 5' RACE reads. This sample has 50,000 or so distinct CDR3 sequences, with over 9.5% found just once. The specimen sequenced was whole blood. The receptors shown here come from an adult who was a healthcare worker with PCR-confirmed SARS-CoV-2 infection or an uninfected control (not recorded which).

This clonotype came up a few times. The rearrangement links TRBV6-2 or TRBV6-3 to TRBJ2-5; TRBD2 matches at 7 bases. Germline assignment: CDR1 MNHEY and CDR2 SVGEGT. With 11 bases clipped from V and 7 bases from J, the junction kept 16 bases outside the gene matches. The CDR3 runs 14 residues. CDR3 in amino acids: CASQGRGSPGTQYF. The DNA for the CDR3 is TGTGCCTCCCAAGGGCGGGGGTCCCCCGGGACCCAGTACTTC.

The table lists this clonotype with a few counts. The junction differs from germline at one of its ends, possibly a read error. This chain links TRBV7-7 with TRBJ2-1; TRBD2 is a possible D gene (5 bases). Germline values: CDR1 SSHAT, CDR2 FNYEAQ (reference sequence). CDR3 size: 16 residues. The CDR3 region has the DNA TGTGCTAGCAGTCCTTCGGTAGGGAGCTCCTACAATGAGCAGTTCTTC. Encoded protein: CASSPSVGSSYNEQFF.

This clonotype was recorded many times. This rearrangement joins TRBV20-1 to TRBJ1-2, with D possibly matching TRBD1 (5 bases). V was cut by 0 bases and J by 1 base, with 12 bases left in between. This CDR3 is 15 amino acids long. Germline V lookup: CDR1 DFQATT, CDR2 SNEGSKA (reference sequence). DNA of the CDR3: TGCAGTGCTAGAGATAGCAGGGAGATTAACTATGGCTACACCTTC. It translates to CSARDSREINYGYTF.

This clonotype occurred a few times. The CDR3 DNA sequence: TGTGCCAGCAGCCCCTGGCCAACCTCTGGAAACACCATATATTTT. Protein product: CASSPWPTSGNTIYF. The V call is TRBV9, the J call TRBJ1-3; D unresolved. Trimming cost V 4 bases and J 0 bases, with 11 bases left between them. The CDR3 spans 15 residues. In germline, CDR1 is SGDLS, CDR2 YYNGEE.

This clonotype was seen at least ten times. The chain links TRBV20-1 to TRBJ2-1, with unresolved D. Per the germline V gene, CDR1 is DFQATT and CDR2 is SNEGSKA (reference sequence). The CDR3 covers 10 residues. The germline V and J ends were trimmed by 5 bases and 4 bases, with 3 bases remaining between them. The CDR3 protein is CSAYYNEQFF. CDR3 bases: TGCAGTGCTTATTACAATGAGCAGTTCTTC.

The DNA for the CDR3 is TGCAGCGTTGTACAGGGGGCAGGAGAGACCCAGTACTTC. As protein: CSVVQGAGETQYF. This chain connects TRBV29-1 to TRBJ2-5; the match to TRBD1 covers 9 bases. Germline V lookup: CDR1 SQVTM, CDR2 ANQGSEA. Trimming took 4 bases from V and 4 from J; bases not matched to a gene: 4. The CDR3 consists of 13 residues.

This chain joins TRBV20-1 and TRBJ2-1, with 10 bases fitting TRBD2. The germline V gene encodes CDR1 DFQATT and CDR2 SNEGSKA (reference sequence). The CDR3 length is 16 residues. With V trimmed by 7 bases and J by 7 bases, 16 bases remained unmatched. CDR3: CSVNFRAGGPLNEQFF. DNA for the CDR3: TGCAGTGTAAACTTCAGAGCGGGAGGGCCATTAAATGAGCAGTTCTTC.